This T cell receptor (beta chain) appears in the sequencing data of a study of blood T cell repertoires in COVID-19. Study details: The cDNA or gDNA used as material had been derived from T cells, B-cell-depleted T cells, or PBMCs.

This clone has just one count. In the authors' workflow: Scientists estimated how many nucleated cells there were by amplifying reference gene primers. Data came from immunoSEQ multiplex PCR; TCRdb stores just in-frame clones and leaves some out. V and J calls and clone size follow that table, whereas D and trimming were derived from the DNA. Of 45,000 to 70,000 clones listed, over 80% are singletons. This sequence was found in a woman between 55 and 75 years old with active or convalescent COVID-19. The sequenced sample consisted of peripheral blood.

The CDR3: CASSINRDYEQYF. As DNA, the CDR3 is TGTGCCAGCAGTATCAACAGGGACTACGAGCAGTACTTC. This chain connects TRBV28 to TRBJ2-7, with a tentative D call TRBD1 (6 bases). Germline V gene data show CDR1 as MDHEN and CDR2 as SYDVKM. This CDR3 is built from 13 residues. V lost 5 bases and J lost 3, with 11 bases in between.